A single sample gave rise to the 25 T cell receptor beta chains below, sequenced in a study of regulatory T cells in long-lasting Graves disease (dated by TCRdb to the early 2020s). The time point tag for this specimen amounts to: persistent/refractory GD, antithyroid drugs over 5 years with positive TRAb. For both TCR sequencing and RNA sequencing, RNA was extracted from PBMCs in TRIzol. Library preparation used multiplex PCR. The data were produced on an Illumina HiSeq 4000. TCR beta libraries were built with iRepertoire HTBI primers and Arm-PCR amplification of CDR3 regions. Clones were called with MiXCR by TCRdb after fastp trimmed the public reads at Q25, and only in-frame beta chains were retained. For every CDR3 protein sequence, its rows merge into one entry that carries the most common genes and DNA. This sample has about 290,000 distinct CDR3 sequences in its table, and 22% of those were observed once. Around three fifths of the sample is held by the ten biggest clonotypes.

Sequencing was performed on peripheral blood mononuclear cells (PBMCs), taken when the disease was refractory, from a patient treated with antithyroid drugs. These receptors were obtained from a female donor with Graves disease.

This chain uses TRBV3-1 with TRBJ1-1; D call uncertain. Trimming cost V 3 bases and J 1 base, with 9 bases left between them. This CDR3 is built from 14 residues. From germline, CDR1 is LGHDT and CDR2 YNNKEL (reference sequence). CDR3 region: CASSQSSANTEAFF. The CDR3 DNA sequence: TGTGCCAGCAGCCAGTCTTCAGCGAACACTGAAGCTTTCTTT.

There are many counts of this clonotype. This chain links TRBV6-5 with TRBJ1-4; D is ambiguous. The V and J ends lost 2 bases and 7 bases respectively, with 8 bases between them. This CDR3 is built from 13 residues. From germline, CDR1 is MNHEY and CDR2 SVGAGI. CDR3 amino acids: CASSYVRGEKLFF. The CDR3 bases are TGTGCCAGCAGTTACGTCCGGGGTGAAAAACTGTTTTTT.

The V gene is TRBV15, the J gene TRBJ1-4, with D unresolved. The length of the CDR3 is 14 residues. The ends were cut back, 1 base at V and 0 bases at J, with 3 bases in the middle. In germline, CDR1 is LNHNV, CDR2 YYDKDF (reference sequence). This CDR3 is CATSRAATNEKLFF. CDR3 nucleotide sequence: TGTGCCACCAGCAGAGCTGCAACTAATGAAAAACTGTTTTTT. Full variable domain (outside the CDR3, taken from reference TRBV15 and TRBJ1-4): DAMVIQNPRYQVTQFGKPVTLSCSQTLNHNVMYWYQQKSSQAPKLLFHYYDKDFNNEADTPDNFQSRRPNTSFCFLDIRSPGLGDTAMYLCATSRAATNEKLFFGSGTQLSVL.

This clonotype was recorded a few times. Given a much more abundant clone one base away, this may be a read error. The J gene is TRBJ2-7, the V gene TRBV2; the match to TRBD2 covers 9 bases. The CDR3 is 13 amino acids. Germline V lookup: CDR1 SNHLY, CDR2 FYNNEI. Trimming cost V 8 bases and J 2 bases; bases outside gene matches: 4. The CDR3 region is CASAASGTYEQYF. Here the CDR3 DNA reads TGTGCCAGCGCGGCTAGCGGGACCTACGAGCAGTACTTC.

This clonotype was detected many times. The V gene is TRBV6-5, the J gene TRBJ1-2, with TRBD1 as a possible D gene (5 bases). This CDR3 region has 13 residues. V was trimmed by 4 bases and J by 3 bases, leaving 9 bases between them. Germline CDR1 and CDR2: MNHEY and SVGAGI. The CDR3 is CASSSQAYYGYTF. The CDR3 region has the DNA TGTGCCAGCAGTTCACAGGCGTACTATGGCTACACCTTC.

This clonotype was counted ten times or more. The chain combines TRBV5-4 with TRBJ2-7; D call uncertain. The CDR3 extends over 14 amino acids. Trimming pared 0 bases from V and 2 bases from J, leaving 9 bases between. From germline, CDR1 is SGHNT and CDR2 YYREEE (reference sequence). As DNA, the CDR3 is TGTGCCAGCAGCTTGGCCGTGGGGACCTACGAGCAGTACTTC. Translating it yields CASSLAVGTYEQYF.

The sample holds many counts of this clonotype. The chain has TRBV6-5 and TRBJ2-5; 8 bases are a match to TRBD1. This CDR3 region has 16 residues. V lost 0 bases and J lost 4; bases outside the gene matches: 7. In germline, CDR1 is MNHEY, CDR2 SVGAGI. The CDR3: CASSYSKTGGGETQYF. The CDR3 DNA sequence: TGTGCCAGCAGTTACTCGAAAACAGGGGGAGGAGAGACCCAGTACTTC.

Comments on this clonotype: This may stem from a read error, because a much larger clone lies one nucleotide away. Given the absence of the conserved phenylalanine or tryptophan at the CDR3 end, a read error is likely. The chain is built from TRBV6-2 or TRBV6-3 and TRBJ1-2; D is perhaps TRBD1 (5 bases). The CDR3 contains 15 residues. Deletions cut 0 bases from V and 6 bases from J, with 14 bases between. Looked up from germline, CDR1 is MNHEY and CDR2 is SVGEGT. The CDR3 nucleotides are TGTGCCAGCAGTTACTCGATCGACAGACCAAATGGCTACACCCTC. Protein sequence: CASSYSIDRPNGYTL.

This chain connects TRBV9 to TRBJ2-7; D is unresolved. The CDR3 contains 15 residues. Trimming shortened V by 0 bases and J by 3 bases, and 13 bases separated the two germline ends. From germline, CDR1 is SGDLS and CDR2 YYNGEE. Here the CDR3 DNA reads TGTGCCAGCAGCGTAGGGTCGCAGGAAGGCTACGAGCAGTACTTC. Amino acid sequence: CASSVGSQEGYEQYF.

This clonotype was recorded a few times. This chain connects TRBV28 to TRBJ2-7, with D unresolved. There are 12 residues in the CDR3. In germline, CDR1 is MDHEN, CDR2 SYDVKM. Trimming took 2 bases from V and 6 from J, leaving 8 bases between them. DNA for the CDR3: TGTGCCAGCAGTTTAAGGAATTTCGAGCAGTACTTC. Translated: CASSLRNFEQYF.

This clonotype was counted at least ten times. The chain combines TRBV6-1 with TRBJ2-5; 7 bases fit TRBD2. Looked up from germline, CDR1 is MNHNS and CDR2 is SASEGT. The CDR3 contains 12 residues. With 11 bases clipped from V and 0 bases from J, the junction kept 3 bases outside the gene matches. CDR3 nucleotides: TGTGCCCCCCGGGGGGACCAAGAGACCCAGTACTTC. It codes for CAPRGDQETQYF.

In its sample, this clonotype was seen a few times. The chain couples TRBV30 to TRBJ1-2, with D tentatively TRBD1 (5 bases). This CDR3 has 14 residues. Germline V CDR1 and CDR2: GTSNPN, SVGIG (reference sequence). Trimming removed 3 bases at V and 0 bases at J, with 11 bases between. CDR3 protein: CAWRDTKTNYGYTF. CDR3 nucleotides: TGTGCCTGGAGGGACACGAAAACTAACTATGGCTACACCTTC.

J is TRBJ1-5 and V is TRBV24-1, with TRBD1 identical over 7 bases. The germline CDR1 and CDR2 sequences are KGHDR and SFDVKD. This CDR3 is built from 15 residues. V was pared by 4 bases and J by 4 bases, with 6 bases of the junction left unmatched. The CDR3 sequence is CATSDPQGGNQPQHF. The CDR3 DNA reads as TGTGCCACCAGTGACCCCCAGGGGGGGAATCAGCCCCAGCATTTT.

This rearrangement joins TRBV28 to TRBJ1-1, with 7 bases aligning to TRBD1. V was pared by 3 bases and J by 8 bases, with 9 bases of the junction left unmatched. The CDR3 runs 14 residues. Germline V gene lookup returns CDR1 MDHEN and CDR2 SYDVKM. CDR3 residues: CASSLGGQVKEAFF. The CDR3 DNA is TGTGCCAGCAGTTTGGGCGGACAGGTTAAGGAAGCTTTCTTT.

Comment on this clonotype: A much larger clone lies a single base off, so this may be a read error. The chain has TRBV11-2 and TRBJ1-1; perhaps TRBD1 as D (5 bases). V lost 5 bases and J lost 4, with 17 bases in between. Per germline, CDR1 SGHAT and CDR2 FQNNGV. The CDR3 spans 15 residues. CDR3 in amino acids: CASSPPQRGPTEAFF. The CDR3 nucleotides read TGTGCCAGCAGCCCACCGCAGCGGGGCCCCACTGAAGCTTTCTTT.

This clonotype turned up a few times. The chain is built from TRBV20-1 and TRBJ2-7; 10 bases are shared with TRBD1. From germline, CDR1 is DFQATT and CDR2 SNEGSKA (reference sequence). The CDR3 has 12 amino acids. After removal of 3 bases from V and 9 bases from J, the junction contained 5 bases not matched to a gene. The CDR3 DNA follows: TGCAGTGCTAGTGGACAGGGGGAGGGGCAGTACTTC. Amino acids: CSASGQGEGQYF.

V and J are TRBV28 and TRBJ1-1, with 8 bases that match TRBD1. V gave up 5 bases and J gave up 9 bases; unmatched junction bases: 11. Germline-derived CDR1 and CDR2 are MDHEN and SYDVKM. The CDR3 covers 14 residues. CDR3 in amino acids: CASSPPGQGAKAFF. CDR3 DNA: TGTGCCAGCAGTCCCCCCGGACAGGGTGCCAAAGCTTTCTTT.

CDR3 DNA sequence: TGTGCCAGCAGCCAAGGCTCGGGTGACACCATATATTTT. Translation gives CASSQGSGDTIYF. This rearrangement joins TRBV3-1 to TRBJ1-3, with D unclear. The CDR3 loop spans 13 amino acids. CDR1 and CDR2 (germline): LGHDT, YNNKEL (reference sequence). The germline V and J ends were trimmed by 1 base and 8 bases, with 9 bases remaining between them.

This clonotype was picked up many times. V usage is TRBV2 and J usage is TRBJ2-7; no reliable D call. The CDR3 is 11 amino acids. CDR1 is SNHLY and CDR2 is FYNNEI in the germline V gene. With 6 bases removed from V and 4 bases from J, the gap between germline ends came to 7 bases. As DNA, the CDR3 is TGTGCCAGCAGGGCCCAGTACGAGCAGTACTTC. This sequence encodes CASRAQYEQYF.

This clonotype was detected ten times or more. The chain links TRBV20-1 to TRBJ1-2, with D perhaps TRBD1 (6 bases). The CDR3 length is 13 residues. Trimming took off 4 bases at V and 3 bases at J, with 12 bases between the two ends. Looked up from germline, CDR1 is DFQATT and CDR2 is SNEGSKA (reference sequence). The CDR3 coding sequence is TGCAGTGCTACTCTCGGACAGCACTATGGCTACACCTTC. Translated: CSATLGQHYGYTF.

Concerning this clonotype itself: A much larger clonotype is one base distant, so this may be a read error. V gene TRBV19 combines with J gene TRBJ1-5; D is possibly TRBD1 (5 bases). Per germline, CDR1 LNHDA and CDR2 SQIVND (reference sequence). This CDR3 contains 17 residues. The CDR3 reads CARGLVGEYCSSQPQHF. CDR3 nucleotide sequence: TGTGCTCGAGGTCTGGTAGGGGAGTATTGTAGCAGTCAGCCCCAGCATTTT.

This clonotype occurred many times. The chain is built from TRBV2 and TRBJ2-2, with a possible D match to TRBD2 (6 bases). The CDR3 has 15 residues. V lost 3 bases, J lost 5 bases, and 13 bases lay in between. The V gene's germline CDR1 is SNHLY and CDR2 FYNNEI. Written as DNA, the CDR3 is TGTGCCAGCAGTGAGTCGGGGGAGTGGACCGGGGAGCTGTTTTTT. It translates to CASSESGEWTGELFF.

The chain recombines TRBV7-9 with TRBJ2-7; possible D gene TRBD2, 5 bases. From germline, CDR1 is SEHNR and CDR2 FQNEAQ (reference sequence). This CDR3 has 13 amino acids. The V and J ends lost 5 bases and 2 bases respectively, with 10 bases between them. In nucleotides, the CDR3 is TGTGCCAGCAGCCCAACTAGGGCCTACGAGCAGTACTTC. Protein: CASSPTRAYEQYF.

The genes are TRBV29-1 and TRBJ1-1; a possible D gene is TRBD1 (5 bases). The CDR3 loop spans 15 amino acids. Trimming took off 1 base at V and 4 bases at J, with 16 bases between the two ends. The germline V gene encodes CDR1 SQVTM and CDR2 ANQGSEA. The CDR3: CSVEGGELGITEAFF. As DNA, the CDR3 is TGCAGCGTTGAAGGGGGGGAATTGGGGATCACTGAAGCTTTCTTT.

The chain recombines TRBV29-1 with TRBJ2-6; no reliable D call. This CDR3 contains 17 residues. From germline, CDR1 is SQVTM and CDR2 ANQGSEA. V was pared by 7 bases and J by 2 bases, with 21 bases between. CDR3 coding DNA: TGCAGCGCATACCTCGTCGACCGGGCTCCTGGGGCCAACGTCCTGACTTTC. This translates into CSAYLVDRAPGANVLTF.